The 15 T cell receptor beta chains in this list originate from one sample, sequenced in a study of OX40 agonist ivuxolimab in advanced cancers. Produced via immunoSEQ multiplex PCR; TCRdb's table is partial and in-frame only. Among roughly 37,000 clones listed, about 70% were seen once. The sequencing used CD4+ or CD8+ T cells sorted from blood, collected in a trial of the OX40 agonist ivuxolimab. The receptor set was obtained from an adult with an advanced solid tumor such as melanoma, head and neck, liver or kidney cancer.

The CDR3 loop is CASSLQGGSYGYTF. The CDR3 DNA reads as TGTGCCAGCAGCTTACAGGGAGGGAGCTATGGCTACACCTTC. This sequence joins TRBV5-4 and TRBJ1-2, with D maybe TRBD1 (6 bases). The germline V gene encodes CDR1 SGHNT and CDR2 YYREEE (reference sequence). V was cut by 2 bases and J by 4 bases, with 12 bases left in between. CDR3 length equals 14 residues.

This chain uses TRBV10-2 with TRBJ2-1; 7 positions agree with TRBD2. The trim removed 7 bases at V and 7 bases at J, leaving 4 bases unmatched. This CDR3 is built from 12 residues. Looked up from germline, CDR1 is WSHSY and CDR2 is SAAADI. The CDR3 is CASMRGGNEQFF. The CDR3, as DNA: TGCGCCAGCATGCGCGGGGGAAATGAGCAGTTCTTC.

This chain uses TRBV7-8 with TRBJ1-2; perhaps TRBD1 as D (6 bases). The germline V gene has CDR1 SGHVS and CDR2 FQNEAQ. Trimming pared 0 bases from V and 8 bases from J, leaving 13 bases between. The CDR3 contains 14 residues. CDR3: CASSLAGGQGGYTF. The CDR3 nucleotides read TGTGCCAGCAGCTTAGCGGGGGGGCAGGGAGGCTACACCTTC.

This rearrangement joins TRBV4-1 to TRBJ1-1; TRBD1 is a possible D gene (5 bases). CDR1 MGHRA and CDR2 YSYEKL come from the germline V gene. Trimming took off 1 base at V and 6 bases at J, with 15 bases between the two ends. The CDR3 runs 15 residues. The CDR3 reads CASSQGGAGAPEAFF. CDR3 coding DNA: TGCGCCAGCAGCCAAGGCGGGGCGGGCGCCCCTGAAGCTTTCTTT.

V usage is TRBV6-1 and J usage is TRBJ1-6; D gene unclear. CDR1 is MNHNS, CDR2 SASEGT, per germline. The CDR3 has 13 amino acids. The V end was cut by 1 base, the J end by 9 bases, with 7 bases between. The CDR3 region has the DNA TGTGCCAGCAGTGAAGTAACAACTTCACCCCTCCACTTT. It is translated as CASSEVTTSPLHF.

The chain has TRBV6-6 and TRBJ1-1, with D hard to call. The CDR3 covers 16 residues. The V and J ends lost 0 bases and 1 base respectively, with 12 bases between them. Germline CDR1 and CDR2: MNHNY and SVGAGI (reference sequence). The DNA of the CDR3 is TGTGCCAGCAGTTACTCGTGGGTGAGGACGAACACTGAAGCTTTCTTT. Its protein is CASSYSWVRTNTEAFF.

The chain links TRBV10-3 to TRBJ2-5; D remains unclear. The CDR3 is made up of 12 amino acids. Per germline, CDR1 ENHRY and CDR2 SYGVKD. V gave up 6 bases and J gave up 0 bases, with 5 bases separating them. The chain's CDR3 is CAISQNQETQYF. The CDR3 DNA follows: TGTGCCATCAGCCAAAACCAAGAGACCCAGTACTTC.

The chain joins TRBV7-9 to TRBJ1-4; D is undetermined. V was pared by 6 bases and J by 7 bases, with 6 bases between. This CDR3 region has 11 residues. Germline CDR1 SEHNR, CDR2 FQNEAQ (reference sequence). The CDR3 nucleotides read TGTGCCAGCAGTTCTTTTGAAAAACTGTTTTTT. Translating gives CASSSFEKLFF.

The rearrangement joins TRBV19 to TRBJ2-2; TRBD1 aligns across 10 bases. From germline, CDR1 is LNHDA and CDR2 SQIVND (reference sequence). Trimming took 5 bases from V and 6 from J; bases not matched to a gene: 3. This CDR3 spans 14 amino acids. The CDR3, as DNA: TGTGCCAGTAGTTACGGGACAGGGGCCGGGGAGCTGTTTTTT. This encodes CASSYGTGAGELFF.

V is TRBV10-3 and J is TRBJ2-3; D ambiguous. The germline gives CDR1 ENHRY, CDR2 SYGVKD. Trimming left V 4 bases short and J 5 bases short, with 10 bases between. The CDR3 is 13 residues long. CDR3 coding DNA: TGTGCCATCAGTGTCTCTCCAGGAGATACGCAGTATTTT. This sequence encodes CAISVSPGDTQYF.

This chain links TRBV6-1 with TRBJ2-2, with D possibly matching TRBD1 (6 bases). The germline CDR1 and CDR2 sequences are MNHNS and SASEGT. The CDR3 contains 14 residues. Trimming took off 6 bases at V and 1 base at J, with 9 bases between the two ends. The CDR3 spells CASRRGQNTGELFF. In DNA form, the CDR3 reads TGTGCCAGCAGGAGGGGACAGAACACCGGGGAGCTGTTTTTT.

V usage is TRBV19 and J usage is TRBJ2-1, with TRBD1 as a possible D gene (5 bases). Germline assignment: CDR1 LNHDA and CDR2 SQIVND (reference sequence). V was shortened by 4 bases and J by 11 bases, with 9 bases between the two germline ends. This CDR3 region has 11 residues. The CDR3 DNA sequence: TGTGCCAGTAGTACCCGACAGCAGCAGTTCTTC. It specifies CASSTRQQQFF.

This clone was picked up a small number of times. The CDR3 region is CASSRTSDNEQFF. As DNA, the CDR3 is TGCGCCAGCAGCCGCACATCGGACAATGAGCAGTTCTTC. J is TRBJ2-1 and V is TRBV4-1; no definite D call. Germline values: CDR1 MGHRA, CDR2 YSYEKL. The CDR3 is made up of 13 amino acids. V lost 4 bases and J 5 bases, leaving 9 bases between the germline ends.

The CDR3 DNA reads as TGTGCCAGCAGCAAAGGGGGGGGAACCACCTACGAGCAGTACGTC. Amino acids: CASSKGGGTTYEQYV. This sequence joins TRBV21-1 and TRBJ2-7; the table's D call, TRBD2, was not checked against the DNA. TRBV21-1 is termed a pseudogene. The length of the CDR3 is 15 residues.

This chain joins TRBV6-5 and TRBJ1-6; perhaps TRBD1 as D (6 bases). The CDR3 spans 13 residues. V was trimmed by 8 bases and J by 6 bases, leaving 11 bases between them. The germline V gene encodes CDR1 MNHEY and CDR2 SVGAGI. The chain's CDR3 is CASRRGINSPLHF. Written as DNA, the CDR3 is TGTGCCAGCCGGAGGGGGATTAATTCACCCCTCCACTTT.